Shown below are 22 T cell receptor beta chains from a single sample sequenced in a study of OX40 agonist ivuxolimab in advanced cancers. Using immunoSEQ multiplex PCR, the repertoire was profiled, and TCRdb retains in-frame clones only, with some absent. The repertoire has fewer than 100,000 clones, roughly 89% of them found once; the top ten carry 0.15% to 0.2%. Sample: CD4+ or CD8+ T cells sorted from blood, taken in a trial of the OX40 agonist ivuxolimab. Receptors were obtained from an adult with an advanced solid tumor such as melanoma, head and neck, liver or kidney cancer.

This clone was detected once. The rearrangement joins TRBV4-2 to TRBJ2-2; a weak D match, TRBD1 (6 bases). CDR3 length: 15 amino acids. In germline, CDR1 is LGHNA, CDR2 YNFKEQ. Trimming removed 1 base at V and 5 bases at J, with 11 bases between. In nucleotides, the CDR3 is TGTGCCAGCAGCCAAGGAAACAGGGAAACCGGGGAGCTGTTTTTT. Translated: CASSQGNRETGELFF.

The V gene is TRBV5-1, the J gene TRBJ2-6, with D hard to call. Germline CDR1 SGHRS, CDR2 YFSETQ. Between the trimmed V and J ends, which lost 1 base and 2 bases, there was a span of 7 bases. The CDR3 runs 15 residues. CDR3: CASSLSLPGANVLTF. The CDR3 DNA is TGCGCCAGCAGCTTGTCCTTGCCTGGGGCCAACGTCCTGACTTTC.

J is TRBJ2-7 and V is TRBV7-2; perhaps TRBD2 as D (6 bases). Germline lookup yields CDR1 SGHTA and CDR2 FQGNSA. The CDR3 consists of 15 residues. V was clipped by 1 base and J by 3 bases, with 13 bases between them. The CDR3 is CASSLGAGMGYEQYF. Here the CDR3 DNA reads TGTGCCAGCAGCTTAGGGGCGGGGATGGGCTACGAGCAGTACTTC.

The CDR3 bases are TGTGCCAGCAGTTCGGGACAGAACAATCAGCCCCAGCATTTT. This encodes CASSSGQNNQPQHF. The chain is built from TRBV27 and TRBJ1-5; 7 bases line up with TRBD1. CDR3 length: 14 residues. Germline lookup yields CDR1 MNHEY and CDR2 SMNVEV (reference sequence). J lost 3 bases, V lost 4 bases, and 3 bases had no gene match.

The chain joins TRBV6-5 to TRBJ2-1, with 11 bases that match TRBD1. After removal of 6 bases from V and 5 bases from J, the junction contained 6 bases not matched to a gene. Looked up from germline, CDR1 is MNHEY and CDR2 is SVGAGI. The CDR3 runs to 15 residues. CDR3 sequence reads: CASSLGQGGNNEQFF. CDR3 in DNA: TGTGCCAGCAGCTTGGGACAGGGGGGGAACAATGAGCAGTTCTTC.

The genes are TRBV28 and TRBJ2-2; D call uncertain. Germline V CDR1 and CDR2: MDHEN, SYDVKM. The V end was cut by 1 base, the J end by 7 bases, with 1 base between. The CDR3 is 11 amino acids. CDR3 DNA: TGTGCCAGCAGTTTATTCGGGGAGCTGTTTTTT. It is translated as CASSLFGELFF. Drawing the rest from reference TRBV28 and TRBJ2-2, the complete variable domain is DVKVTQSSRYLVKRTGEKVFLECVQDMDHENMFWYRQDPGLGLRLIYFSYDVKMKEKGDIPEGYSVSREKKERFSLILESASTNQTSMYLCASSLFGELFFGEGSRLTVL.

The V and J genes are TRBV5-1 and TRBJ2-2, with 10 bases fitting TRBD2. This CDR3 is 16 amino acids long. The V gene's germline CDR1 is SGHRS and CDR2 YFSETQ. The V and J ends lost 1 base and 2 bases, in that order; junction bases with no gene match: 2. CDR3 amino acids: CASSLLAGENTGELFF. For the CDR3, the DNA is TGCGCCAGCAGCTTGCTAGCGGGGGAAAACACCGGGGAGCTGTTTTTT.

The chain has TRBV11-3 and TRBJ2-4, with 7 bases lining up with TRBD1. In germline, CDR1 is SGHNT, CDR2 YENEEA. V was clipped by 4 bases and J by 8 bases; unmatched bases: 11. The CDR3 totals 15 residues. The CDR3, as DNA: TGTGCCAGCAGCTGGCGGACAGGACACGGGGACATTCAGTACTTC. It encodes CASSWRTGHGDIQYF.

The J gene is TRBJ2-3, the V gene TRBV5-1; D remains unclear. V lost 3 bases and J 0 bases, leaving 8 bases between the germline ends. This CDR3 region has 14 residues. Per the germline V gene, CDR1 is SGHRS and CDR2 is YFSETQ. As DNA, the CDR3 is TGCGCCAGCAGCTACTACCGTAGCACAGATACGCAGTATTTT. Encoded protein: CASSYYRSTDTQYF. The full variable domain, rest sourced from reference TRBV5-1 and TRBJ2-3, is KAGVTQTPRYLIKTRGQQVTLSCSPISGHRSVSWYQQTPGQGLQFLFEYFSETQRNKGNFPGRFSGRQFSNSRSEMNVSTLELGDSALYLCASSYYRSTDTQYFGPGTRLTVL.

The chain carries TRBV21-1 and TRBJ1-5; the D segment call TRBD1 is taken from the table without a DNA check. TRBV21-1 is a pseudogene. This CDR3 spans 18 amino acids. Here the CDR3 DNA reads TGTGCCAGCAGCAGCCAGGGGCAAGGGATGGTTGAGAGTCAGCCCCAGCATTTT. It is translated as CASSSQGQGMVESQPQHF.

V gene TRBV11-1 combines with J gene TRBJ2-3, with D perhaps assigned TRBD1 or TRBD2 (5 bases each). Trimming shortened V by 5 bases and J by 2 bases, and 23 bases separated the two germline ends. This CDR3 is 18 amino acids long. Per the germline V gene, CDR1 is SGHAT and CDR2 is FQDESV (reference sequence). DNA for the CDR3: TGTGCCAGCAGCCGGGTGGGACCCGGGATAGCGACCACAGATACGCAGTATTTT. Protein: CASSRVGPGIATTDTQYF. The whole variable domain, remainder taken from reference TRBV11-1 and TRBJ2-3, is EAEVAQSPRYKITEKSQAVAFWCDPISGHATLYWYRQILGQGPELLVQFQDESVVDDSQLPKDRFSAERLKGVDSTLKIQPAELGDSAMYLCASSRVGPGIATTDTQYFGPGTRLTVL.

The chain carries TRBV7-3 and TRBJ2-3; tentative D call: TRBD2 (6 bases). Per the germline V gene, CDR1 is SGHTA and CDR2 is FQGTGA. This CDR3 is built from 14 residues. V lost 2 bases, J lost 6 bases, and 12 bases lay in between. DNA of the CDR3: TGTGCCAGCAGCTTATGGAGGGCTGACGATACGCAGTATTTT. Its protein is CASSLWRADDTQYF.

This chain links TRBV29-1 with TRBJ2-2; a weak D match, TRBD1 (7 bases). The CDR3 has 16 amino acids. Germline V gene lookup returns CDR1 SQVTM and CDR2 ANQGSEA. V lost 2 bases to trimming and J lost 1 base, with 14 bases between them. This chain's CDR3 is CSVEPQQGGNTGELFF. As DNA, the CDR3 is TGCAGCGTTGAACCCCAGCAGGGGGGGAACACCGGGGAGCTGTTTTTT.

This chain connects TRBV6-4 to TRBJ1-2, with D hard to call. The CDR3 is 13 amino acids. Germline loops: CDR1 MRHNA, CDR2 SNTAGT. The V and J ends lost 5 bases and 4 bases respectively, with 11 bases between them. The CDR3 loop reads CASSQDVGYGYTF. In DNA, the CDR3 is TGTGCCAGCAGTCAGGACGTAGGCTATGGCTACACCTTC.

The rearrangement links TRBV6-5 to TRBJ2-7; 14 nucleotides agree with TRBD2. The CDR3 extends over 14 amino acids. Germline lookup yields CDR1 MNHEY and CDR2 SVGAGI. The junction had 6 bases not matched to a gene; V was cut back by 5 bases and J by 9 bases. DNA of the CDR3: TGTGCCAGCAGTCCGGGACTAGCGGGAGTAGGGCAGTACTTC. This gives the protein CASSPGLAGVGQYF.

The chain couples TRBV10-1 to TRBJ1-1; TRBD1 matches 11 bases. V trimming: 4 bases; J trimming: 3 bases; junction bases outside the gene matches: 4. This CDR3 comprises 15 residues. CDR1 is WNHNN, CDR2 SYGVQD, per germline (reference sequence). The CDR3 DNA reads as TGCGCCAGCAGTGGGCAGGGACAGGGGGACACTGAAGCTTTCTTT. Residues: CASSGQGQGDTEAFF.

The CDR3 region is CASSLREYNEQFF. DNA for the CDR3: TGTGCCAGCAGTTTGCGGGAATACAATGAGCAGTTCTTC. The rearrangement uses TRBV28 and TRBJ2-1, with a tentative D call TRBD2 (6 bases). V was cut by 3 bases and J by 4 bases, with 7 bases left in between. Per germline, CDR1 MDHEN and CDR2 SYDVKM. The CDR3 totals 13 residues.

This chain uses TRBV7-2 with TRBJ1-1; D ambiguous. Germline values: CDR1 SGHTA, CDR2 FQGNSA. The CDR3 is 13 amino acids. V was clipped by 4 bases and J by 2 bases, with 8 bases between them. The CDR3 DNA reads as TGTGCCAGCAGCTCTCAGGTAAACACTGAAGCTTTCTTT. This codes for CASSSQVNTEAFF.

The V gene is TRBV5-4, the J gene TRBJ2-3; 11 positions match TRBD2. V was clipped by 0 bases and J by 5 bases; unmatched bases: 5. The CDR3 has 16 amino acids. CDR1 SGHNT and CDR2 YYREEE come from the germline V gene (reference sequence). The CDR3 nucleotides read TGTGCCAGCAGCTTGGTTAGCGGGGGGGCAATAGATACGCAGTATTTT. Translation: CASSLVSGGAIDTQYF.

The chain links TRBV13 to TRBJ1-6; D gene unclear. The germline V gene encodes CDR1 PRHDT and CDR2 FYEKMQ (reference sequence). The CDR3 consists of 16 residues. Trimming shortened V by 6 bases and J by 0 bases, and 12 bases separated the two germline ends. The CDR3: CASSRDPYSYNSPLHF. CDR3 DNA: TGTGCCAGCAGTCGGGATCCCTACTCCTATAATTCACCCCTCCACTTT.

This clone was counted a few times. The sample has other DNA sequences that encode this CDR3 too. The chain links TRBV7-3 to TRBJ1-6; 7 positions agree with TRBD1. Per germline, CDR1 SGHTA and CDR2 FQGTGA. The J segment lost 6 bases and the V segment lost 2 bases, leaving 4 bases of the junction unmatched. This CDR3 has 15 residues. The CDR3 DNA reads TGTGCCAGCAGCTTAGGGACAGCTCGTAATTCACCCCTCCACTTT. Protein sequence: CASSLGTARNSPLHF.

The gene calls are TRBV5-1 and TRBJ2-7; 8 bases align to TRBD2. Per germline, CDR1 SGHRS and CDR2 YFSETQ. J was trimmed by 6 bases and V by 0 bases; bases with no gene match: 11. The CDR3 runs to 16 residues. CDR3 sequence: CASSLAPRSGRGEQYF. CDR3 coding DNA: TGCGCCAGCAGCTTGGCCCCGAGGAGCGGGAGAGGCGAGCAGTACTTC.